This TCR beta chain comes out of a study of cytomegalovirus exposure and HLA in healthy donors. Notes on the study in general: TCR sequences were mostly rare, though some public TCRs occurred in many donors. A further, later analysis showed that HLA-associated TCR beta chains (compared with equally common others) were more clonally expanded.

PCR was performed using 60 Vbeta and 13 Jbeta primers. The table came from immunoSEQ multiplex PCR; TCRdb's copy has only in-frame clones and leaves some out. This table holds 200,000 or so clones, about 83% found once. Germline values: CDR1 SGHNT, CDR2 YYREEE (reference sequence). V shed 4 bases and J shed 1 base, with 8 bases lying between them. The CDR3 contains 13 residues. A remark on this clone: The antigen remains unidentified. This specimen includes other DNA sequences encoding the same CDR3.

The sample comprised PBMCs. The chain has TRBV5-4 and TRBJ1-2; D is possibly TRBD1 (5 bases). The TCR originated in a man aged 40-49 years in good health and CMV-seronegative. Here the CDR3 reads CASSLDSNYGYTF. Here the CDR3 DNA reads TGTGCCAGCAGCCTTGACAGTAACTATGGCTACACCTTC. The variable domain in full, with the rest retrieved from reference TRBV5-4 and TRBJ1-2, is ETGVTQSPTHLIKTRGQQVTLRCSSQSGHNTVSWYQQALGQGPQFIFQYYREEENGRGNFPPRFSGLQFPNYSSELNVNALELDDSALYLCASSLDSNYGYTFGSGTRLTVV.